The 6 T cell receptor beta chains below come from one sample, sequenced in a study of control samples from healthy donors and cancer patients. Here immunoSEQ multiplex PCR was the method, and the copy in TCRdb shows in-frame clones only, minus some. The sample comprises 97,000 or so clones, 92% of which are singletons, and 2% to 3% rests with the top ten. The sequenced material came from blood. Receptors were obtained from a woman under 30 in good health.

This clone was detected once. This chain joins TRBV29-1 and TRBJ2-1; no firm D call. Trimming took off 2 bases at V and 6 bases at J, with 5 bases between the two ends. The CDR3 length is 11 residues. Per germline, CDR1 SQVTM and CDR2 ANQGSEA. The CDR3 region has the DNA TGCAGCGTTGAACTACCCAATGAGCAGTTCTTC. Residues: CSVELPNEQFF.

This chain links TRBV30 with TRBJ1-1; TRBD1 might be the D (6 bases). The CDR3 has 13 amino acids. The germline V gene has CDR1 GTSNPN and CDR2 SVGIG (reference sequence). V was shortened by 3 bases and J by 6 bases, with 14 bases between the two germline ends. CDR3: CAWSSRGRAEAFF. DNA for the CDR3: TGTGCCTGGAGCAGCAGGGGAAGAGCTGAAGCTTTCTTT. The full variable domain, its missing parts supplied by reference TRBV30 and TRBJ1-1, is SQTIHQWPATLVQPVGSPLSLECTVEGTSNPNLYWYRQAAGRGLQLLFYSVGIGQISSEVPQNLSASRPQDRQFILSSKKLLLSDSGFYLCAWSSRGRAEAFFGQGTRLTVV.

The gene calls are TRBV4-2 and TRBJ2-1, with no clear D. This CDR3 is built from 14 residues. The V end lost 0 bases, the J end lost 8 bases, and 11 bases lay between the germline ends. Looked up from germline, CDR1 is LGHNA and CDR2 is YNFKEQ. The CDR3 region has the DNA TGTGCCAGCAGCCAAGAAAGCAGCGTCGATGAGCAGTTCTTC. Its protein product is CASSQESSVDEQFF.

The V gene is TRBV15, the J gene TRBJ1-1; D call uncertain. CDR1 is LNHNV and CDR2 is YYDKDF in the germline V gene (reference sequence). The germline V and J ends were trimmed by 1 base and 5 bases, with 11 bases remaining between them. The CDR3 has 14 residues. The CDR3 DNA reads TGTGCCACCAGCAGAGGTTCGGGAGGTACTGAAGCTTTCTTT. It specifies CATSRGSGGTEAFF. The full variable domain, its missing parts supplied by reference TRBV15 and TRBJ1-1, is DAMVIQNPRYQVTQFGKPVTLSCSQTLNHNVMYWYQQKSSQAPKLLFHYYDKDFNNEADTPDNFQSRRPNTSFCFLDIRSPGLGDTAMYLCATSRGSGGTEAFFGQGTRLTVV.

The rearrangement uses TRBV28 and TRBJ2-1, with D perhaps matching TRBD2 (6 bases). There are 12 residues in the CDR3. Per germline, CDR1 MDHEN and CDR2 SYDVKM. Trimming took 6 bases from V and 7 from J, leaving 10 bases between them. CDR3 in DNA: TGTGCCAGCAGCCCGGGACTGAATGAGCAGTTCTTC. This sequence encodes CASSPGLNEQFF. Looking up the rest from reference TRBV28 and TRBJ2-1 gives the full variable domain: DVKVTQSSRYLVKRTGEKVFLECVQDMDHENMFWYRQDPGLGLRLIYFSYDVKMKEKGDIPEGYSVSREKKERFSLILESASTNQTSMYLCASSPGLNEQFFGPGTRLTVL.

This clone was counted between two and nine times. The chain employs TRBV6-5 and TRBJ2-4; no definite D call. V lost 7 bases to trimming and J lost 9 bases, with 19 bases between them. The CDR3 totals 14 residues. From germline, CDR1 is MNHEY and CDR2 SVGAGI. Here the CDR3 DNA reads TGTGCCAGCATGAGGTCCGGCTCGGTGGGCATTCAGTACTTC. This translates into CASMRSGSVGIQYF.